Sequencing of this T cell receptor (beta chain) was carried out in a study of blood T cell repertoires in COVID-19. Study in general: Nucleic acid was either cDNA or gDNA, and it came from T cells, B-cell-depleted T cells, or PBMCs.

Losses at the gene ends were 4 bases for V and 4 bases for J; bases not matched to a gene: 2. The CDR3 contains 13 residues. CDR1 is SGHRS, CDR2 YFSETQ, per germline. Profiling relied on immunoSEQ multiplex PCR, and the TCRdb table lists in-frame clones only, not all of them. The sample shows approximately 250,000 clones, over 75% of them seen only once. Assignments of participants to cohorts depended upon their own reported clinical history. The chain is built from TRBV5-1 and TRBJ2-3, with 8 bases that match TRBD1. Sequencing used PBMCs or T cells enriched from blood (not recorded which). The receptor comes from a woman aged 50 to 65 with acute COVID-19. Written as DNA, the CDR3 is TGCGCCAGCAGCGCGGACAGGGCAGATACGCAGTATTTT. This encodes CASSADRADTQYF.